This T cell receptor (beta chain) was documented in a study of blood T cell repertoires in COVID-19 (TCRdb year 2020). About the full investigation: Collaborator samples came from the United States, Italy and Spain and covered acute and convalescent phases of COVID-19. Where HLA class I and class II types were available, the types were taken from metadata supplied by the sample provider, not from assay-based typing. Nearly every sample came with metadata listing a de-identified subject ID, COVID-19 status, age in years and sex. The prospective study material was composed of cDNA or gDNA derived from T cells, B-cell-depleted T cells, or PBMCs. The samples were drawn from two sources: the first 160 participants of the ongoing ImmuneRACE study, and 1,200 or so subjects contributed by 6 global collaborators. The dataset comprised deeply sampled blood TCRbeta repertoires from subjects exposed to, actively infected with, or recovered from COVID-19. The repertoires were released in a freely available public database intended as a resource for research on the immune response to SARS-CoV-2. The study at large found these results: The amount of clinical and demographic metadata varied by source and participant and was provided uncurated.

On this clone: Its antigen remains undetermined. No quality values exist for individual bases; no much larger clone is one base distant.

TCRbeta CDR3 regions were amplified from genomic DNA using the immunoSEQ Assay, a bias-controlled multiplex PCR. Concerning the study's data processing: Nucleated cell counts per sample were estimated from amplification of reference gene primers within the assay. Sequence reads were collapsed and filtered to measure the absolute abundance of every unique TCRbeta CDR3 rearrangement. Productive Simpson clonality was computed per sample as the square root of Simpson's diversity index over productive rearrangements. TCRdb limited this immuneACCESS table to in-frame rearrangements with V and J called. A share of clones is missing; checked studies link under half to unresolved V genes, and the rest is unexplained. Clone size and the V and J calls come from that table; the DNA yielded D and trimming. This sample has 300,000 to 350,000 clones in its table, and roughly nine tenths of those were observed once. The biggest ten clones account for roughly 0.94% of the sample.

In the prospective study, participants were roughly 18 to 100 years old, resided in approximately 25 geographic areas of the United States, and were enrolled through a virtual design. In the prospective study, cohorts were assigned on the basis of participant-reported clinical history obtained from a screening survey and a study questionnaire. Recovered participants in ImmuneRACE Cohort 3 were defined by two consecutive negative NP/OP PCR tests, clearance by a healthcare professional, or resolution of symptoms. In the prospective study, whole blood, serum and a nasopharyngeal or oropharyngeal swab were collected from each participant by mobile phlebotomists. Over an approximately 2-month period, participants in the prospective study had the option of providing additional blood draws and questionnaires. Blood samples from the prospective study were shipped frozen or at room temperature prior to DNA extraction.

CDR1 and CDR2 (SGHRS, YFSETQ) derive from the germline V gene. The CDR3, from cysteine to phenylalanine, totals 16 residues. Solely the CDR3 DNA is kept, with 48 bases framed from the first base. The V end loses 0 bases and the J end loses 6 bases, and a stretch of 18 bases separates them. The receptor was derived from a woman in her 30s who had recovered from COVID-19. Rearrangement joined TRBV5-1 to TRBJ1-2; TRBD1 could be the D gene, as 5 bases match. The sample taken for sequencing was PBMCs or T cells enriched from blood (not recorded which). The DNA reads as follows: TGCGCCAGCAGCTTGGCCGGGGGGTTCGGCTCTCATGGCTACACCTTC. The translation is CASSLAGGFGSHGYTF. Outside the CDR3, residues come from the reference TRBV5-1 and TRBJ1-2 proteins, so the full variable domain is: KAGVTQTPRYLIKTRGQQVTLSCSPISGHRSVSWYQQTPGQGLQFLFEYFSETQRNKGNFPGRFSGRQFSNSRSEMNVSTLELGDSALYLCASSLAGGFGSHGYTFGSGTRLTVV.